Following are 11 T cell receptor beta chains from one sample sequenced in a study of cytomegalovirus exposure and HLA in healthy donors. The PCR employed 60 Vbeta primers together with 13 Jbeta primers. The protocol was immunoSEQ multiplex PCR, while the TCRdb copy is restricted to in-frame clones and leaves out a portion. The data hold 95,000 to 100,000 clones, with roughly 80% observed a single time. Sequencing was carried out using PBMCs. The receptors originated from a man aged 40-50 years in good health and CMV-seronegative.

V and J are TRBV27 and TRBJ1-6; D possibly corresponds to TRBD1 (6 bases). There are 17 residues in the CDR3. The germline gives CDR1 MNHEY, CDR2 SMNVEV (reference sequence). The ends were cut back, 6 bases at V and 7 bases at J, with 22 bases in the middle. The CDR3 protein is CASRPTGPTPGNSPLHF. CDR3 nucleotide sequence: TGTGCCAGCAGGCCGACAGGACCGACACCCGGGAATTCACCCCTCCACTTT.

This clone came up a few times. The rearrangement joins TRBV4-3 to TRBJ1-2; TRBD1 might be the D (5 bases). Deletions cut 2 bases from V and 4 bases from J, with 11 bases between. The CDR3 is 14 amino acids. Germline values: CDR1 LGHNA, CDR2 YSLEER. DNA for the CDR3: TGCGCCAGCAGCCAAAGCCAGGGTGGCTATGGCTACACCTTC. Protein sequence: CASSQSQGGYGYTF.

The chain recombines TRBV29-1 with TRBJ1-1; TRBD1 matches at 8 bases. J was trimmed by 0 bases and V by 6 bases; bases with no gene match: 6. CDR3 size: 14 residues. Germline V gene data show CDR1 as SQVTM and CDR2 as ANQGSEA. This chain's CDR3 is CSVLRTGMNTEAFF. The CDR3 DNA sequence: TGCAGCGTCCTCAGGACAGGGATGAACACTGAAGCTTTCTTT.

Only a few counts were recorded for this clone. V and J are TRBV28 and TRBJ2-6; no firm D call. Germline CDR1 is MDHEN and CDR2 is SYDVKM. The CDR3 totals 14 residues. V lost 5 bases, J lost 0 bases, and 5 bases lay in between. The CDR3, as DNA: TGTGCCAGCAGTAAACACTCTGGGGCCAACGTCCTGACTTTC. Its translation: CASSKHSGANVLTF.

This chain links TRBV28 with TRBJ1-1, with D possibly TRBD1 on 6 matching bases. There are 16 residues in the CDR3. Germline V lookup: CDR1 MDHEN, CDR2 SYDVKM. The V end lost 2 bases, the J end lost 4 bases, and 17 bases lay between the germline ends. The CDR3 protein is CASSLGRAGARTEAFF. The CDR3 DNA reads as TGTGCCAGCAGTTTAGGGAGAGCAGGGGCGCGCACTGAAGCTTTCTTT. Full variable domain (missing parts from reference TRBV28 and TRBJ1-1): DVKVTQSSRYLVKRTGEKVFLECVQDMDHENMFWYRQDPGLGLRLIYFSYDVKMKEKGDIPEGYSVSREKKERFSLILESASTNQTSMYLCASSLGRAGARTEAFFGQGTRLTVV.

The chain joins TRBV30 to TRBJ1-5; D possibly corresponds to TRBD1 (6 bases). V was pared by 2 bases and J by 4 bases, with 9 bases between. This CDR3 is 13 amino acids long. CDR1 is GTSNPN, CDR2 SVGIG, per germline (reference sequence). The CDR3 bases are TGTGCCTGGAGTCCGACAGGAAATCAGCCCCAGCATTTT. Translated: CAWSPTGNQPQHF.

The chain couples TRBV6-1 to TRBJ1-4; D unresolved. V was trimmed by 4 bases and J by 3 bases, leaving 12 bases between them. In germline, CDR1 is MNHNS, CDR2 SASEGT. The CDR3 consists of 15 residues. The CDR3 DNA reads TGTGCCAGCAGTGGGCAGGCCGGGGCTAATGAAAAACTGTTTTTT. It codes for CASSGQAGANEKLFF.

The CDR3 loop is CASSQGVNTEAFF. CDR3 in DNA: TGTGCCAGCAGCCAGGGGGTGAACACTGAAGCTTTCTTT. The rearrangement joins TRBV11-2 to TRBJ1-1, with 7 bases fitting TRBD1. CDR3 size: 13 residues. CDR1 is SGHAT and CDR2 is FQNNGV in the germline V gene. The trim removed 5 bases at V and 0 bases at J, leaving 0 bases unmatched.

This rearrangement joins TRBV5-1 to TRBJ2-2; possible D gene TRBD2, 5 bases. The CDR3 has 14 amino acids. The germline CDR1 and CDR2 sequences are SGHRS and YFSETQ. The V gene lost 1 base and the J gene lost 1 base, with 5 bases spanning the gap. The CDR3 region has the DNA TGCGCCAGCAGCTTGCGGGAGAACACCGGGGAGCTGTTTTTT. Translation: CASSLRENTGELFF.

This sequence joins TRBV5-4 and TRBJ2-2, with 8 nucleotides matching TRBD2. Trimming took 2 bases from V and 3 from J; bases not matched to a gene: 6. Germline V lookup: CDR1 SGHNT, CDR2 YYREEE (reference sequence). This CDR3 is built from 16 residues. The CDR3 reads CASSLSPAGDTGELFF. The CDR3 coding sequence is TGTGCCAGCAGCTTAAGTCCAGCGGGGGACACCGGGGAGCTGTTTTTT.

The chain uses TRBV25-1 and TRBJ2-6; a weak D match, TRBD1 (6 bases). V lost 6 bases, J lost 0 bases, and 9 bases lay in between. The germline V gene encodes CDR1 MGHDK and CDR2 SYGVNS. The CDR3 sequence is 15 residues long. The CDR3: CASRRGSSGANVLTF. CDR3 DNA sequence: TGTGCCAGCAGGAGGGGGAGCTCTGGGGCCAACGTCCTGACTTTC.